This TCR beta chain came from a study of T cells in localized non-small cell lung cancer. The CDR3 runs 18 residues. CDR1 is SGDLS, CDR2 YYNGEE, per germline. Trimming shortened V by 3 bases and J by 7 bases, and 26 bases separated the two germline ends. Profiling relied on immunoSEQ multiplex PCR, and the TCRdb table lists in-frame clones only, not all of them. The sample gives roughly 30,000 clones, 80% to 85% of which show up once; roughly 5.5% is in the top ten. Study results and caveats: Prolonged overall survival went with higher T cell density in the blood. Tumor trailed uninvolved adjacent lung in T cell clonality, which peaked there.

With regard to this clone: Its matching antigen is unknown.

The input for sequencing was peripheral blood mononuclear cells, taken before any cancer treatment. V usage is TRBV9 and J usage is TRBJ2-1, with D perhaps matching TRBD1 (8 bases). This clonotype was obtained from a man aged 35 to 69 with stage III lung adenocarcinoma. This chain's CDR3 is CASSGGQGSSGRRNEQFF. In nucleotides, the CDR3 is TGTGCCAGCAGCGGCGGACAGGGCAGTAGCGGGCGTCGTAATGAGCAGTTCTTC. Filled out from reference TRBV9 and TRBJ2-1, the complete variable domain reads DSGVTQTPKHLITATGQRVTLRCSPRSGDLSVYWYQQSLDQGLQFLIQYYNGEERAKGNILERFSAQQFPDLHSELNLSSLELGDSALYFCASSGGQGSSGRRNEQFFGPGTRLTVL.